These 25 T cell receptor beta chains were all obtained from the same sample, sequenced in a study of blood T cell repertoires in COVID-19. Some clones are missing from TCRdb's copy, which holds only in-frame ones; the method was immunoSEQ multiplex PCR. The sample carries 150,000 to 200,000 clones, roughly 88% recorded once. Sequenced: peripheral blood. The receptors stem from a man between 18 and 29 years old with COVID-19, enrolled during active disease.

The V and J genes are TRBV3-1 (or the pseudogene TRBV3-2) and TRBJ1-6; possibly TRBD1 for D (6 bases). Trimming removed 6 bases at V and 9 bases at J, with 21 bases between. CDR3 size: 16 residues. Germline values: CDR1 LGHDT, CDR2 YNNKEL (reference sequence). The DNA for the CDR3 is TGTGCCAGCAGTAGGATCAAAGGGGGAGAATTTTCACCCCTCCACTTT. This gives the protein CASSRIKGGEFSPLHF.

The rearrangement joins TRBV28 to TRBJ2-1, with D uncertain. Germline-derived CDR1 and CDR2 are MDHEN and SYDVKM. Trimming stripped 10 bases from V and 2 bases from J, with 12 bases between. This CDR3 contains 13 residues. CDR3 amino acids: CATSWAPYNEQFF. In DNA, the CDR3 is TGTGCCACCTCATGGGCACCCTACAATGAGCAGTTCTTC.

V usage is TRBV9 and J usage is TRBJ2-7, with D possibly TRBD2 on 6 matching bases. This CDR3 is built from 14 residues. With 0 bases removed from V and 4 bases from J, the gap between germline ends came to 11 bases. The germline V gene encodes CDR1 SGDLS and CDR2 YYNGEE. The CDR3 loop reads CASSVAPSAYEQYF. The CDR3 DNA reads TGTGCCAGCAGCGTAGCCCCTAGCGCATACGAGCAGTACTTC.

The chain recombines TRBV4-3 with TRBJ1-1; 8 nucleotides agree with TRBD1. CDR1 LGHNA and CDR2 YSLEER come from the germline V gene. V gave up 4 bases and J gave up 4 bases; unmatched junction bases: 11. CDR3 size: 16 residues. CDR3 amino acids: CASSLSTGDGGTEAFF. The DNA of the CDR3 is TGCGCCAGCAGCCTCTCGACAGGGGACGGAGGCACTGAAGCTTTCTTT.

The V call is TRBV20-1, the J call TRBJ2-1, with 7 bases lining up with TRBD2. The CDR3 is made up of 11 amino acids. CDR1 and CDR2 from the germline V gene are DFQATT and SNEGSKA (reference sequence). The CDR3 nucleotides read TGCAGCGACGAAGCGGGGACTCAGCAGTTCTTC. As protein: CSDEAGTQQFF.

This rearrangement joins TRBV7-2 to TRBJ1-5, with 10 bases identical to TRBD1. V was pared by 4 bases and J by 7 bases, with 7 bases of the junction left unmatched. Germline values: CDR1 SGHTA, CDR2 FQGNSA. The CDR3 contains 15 residues. In nucleotides, the CDR3 is TGTGCCAGCAGCTCTGACAGGGGGCGCAGGCAGCCCCAGCATTTT. Translated, it gives CASSSDRGRRQPQHF.

J is TRBJ2-3 and V is TRBV19, with TRBD1 identical over 7 bases. The CDR3 totals 16 residues. After removal of 7 bases from V and 0 bases from J, the junction contained 10 bases not matched to a gene. Germline CDR1 LNHDA, CDR2 SQIVND (reference sequence). As DNA, the CDR3 is TGTGCCAGTAAACCGGGACAGCGTTCTAGCACAGATACGCAGTATTTT. Its translation: CASKPGQRSSTDTQYF.

This chain joins TRBV4-2 and TRBJ2-1; 8 bases are shared with TRBD1. V dropped 0 bases and J dropped 2; count of bases not matched to a gene: 3. The CDR3 length is 16 residues. Germline CDR1 LGHNA, CDR2 YNFKEQ. CDR3 loop: CASSQDRTGTYNEQFF. The CDR3 DNA follows: TGTGCCAGCAGCCAAGATCGGACAGGGACCTACAATGAGCAGTTCTTC.

V and J are TRBV5-1 and TRBJ2-4, with 8 bases that match TRBD1. The junction had 2 bases not matched to a gene; V was cut back by 0 bases and J by 0 bases. This CDR3 contains 16 residues. Germline V lookup: CDR1 SGHRS, CDR2 YFSETQ. Here the CDR3 DNA reads TGCGCCAGCAGCTTGGGGGACAGGCTAGCCAAAAACATTCAGTACTTC. Protein: CASSLGDRLAKNIQYF. The whole variable domain, remainder taken from reference TRBV5-1 and TRBJ2-4, is KAGVTQTPRYLIKTRGQQVTLSCSPISGHRSVSWYQQTPGQGLQFLFEYFSETQRNKGNFPGRFSGRQFSNSRSEMNVSTLELGDSALYLCASSLGDRLAKNIQYFGAGTRLSVL.

The gene calls are TRBV11-2 and TRBJ1-1; tentative D call: TRBD1 (6 bases). The V and J ends lost 5 bases and 11 bases respectively, with 18 bases between them. The CDR3 has 13 amino acids. Germline V CDR1 and CDR2: SGHAT, FQNNGV. DNA of the CDR3: TGTGCCAGCAGCCCTCGCAGGACAGCCGAGGCTTTCTTT. Protein sequence: CASSPRRTAEAFF.

V usage is TRBV7-8 and J usage is TRBJ1-2, with a possible D match to TRBD1 (5 bases). From germline, CDR1 is SGHVS and CDR2 FQNEAQ. Deletions cut 3 bases from V and 8 bases from J, with 13 bases between. The CDR3 is 13 residues long. The DNA of the CDR3 is TGTGCCAGCAGCTTGGTAGGGGTGGGCGGCTACACCTTC. Translating it yields CASSLVGVGGYTF.

This chain links TRBV27 with TRBJ1-2, with D possibly being TRBD1 (6 bases). The CDR3 sequence is 12 residues long. Trimming cost V 6 bases and J 6 bases, with 11 bases left between them. Germline V CDR1 and CDR2: MNHEY, SMNVEV (reference sequence). The CDR3 sequence: CASRGQFNGYTF. The CDR3 nucleotides are TGTGCCAGCAGGGGACAATTTAATGGCTACACCTTC.

This chain uses TRBV3-1 (or the pseudogene TRBV3-2) with TRBJ2-6, with 9 positions matching TRBD1. CDR1 is LGHDT, CDR2 YNNKEL, per germline (reference sequence). The CDR3 is 16 amino acids. The V gene end was trimmed by 4 bases and the J gene end by 6 bases; junction bases not matched to a gene: 7. CDR3 amino acids: CASSPWTGEVANVLTF. CDR3 coding DNA: TGTGCCAGCAGCCCATGGACAGGGGAAGTGGCCAACGTCCTGACTTTC.

This chain joins TRBV4-1 and TRBJ2-2; D is unresolved. Looked up from germline, CDR1 is MGHRA and CDR2 is YSYEKL. V shed 1 base and J shed 6 bases, with 3 bases lying between them. The CDR3 spans 12 residues. DNA of the CDR3: TGCGCCAGCAGCCAAGCATCCGGGGAGCTGTTTTTT. The encoded protein is CASSQASGELFF.

The chain has TRBV7-2 and TRBJ2-7; 7 bases match TRBD2. There are 16 residues in the CDR3. J gave up 7 bases and V 2 bases, and 14 bases lay outside the gene matches. Germline CDR1 SGHTA, CDR2 FQGNSA. The CDR3 nucleotides read TGTGCCAGCAGCTTAAATCGGTGGGAGGGCCTCCGGGAGCAGTACTTC. This encodes CASSLNRWEGLREQYF. The whole variable domain, remainder taken from reference TRBV7-2 and TRBJ2-7, is GAGVSQSPSNKVTEKGKDVELRCDPISGHTALYWYRQSLGQGLEFLIYFQGNSAPDKSGLPSDRFSAERTGGSVSTLTIQRTQQEDSAVYLCASSLNRWEGLREQYFGPGTRLTVT.

The rearrangement joins TRBV7-2 to TRBJ2-1, with 14 bases aligning to TRBD2. This CDR3 comprises 19 residues. Germline-derived CDR1 and CDR2 are SGHTA and FQGNSA. V lost 5 bases, J lost 2 bases, and 11 bases stayed unmatched. The CDR3 is CASSPRLAGGGITYNEQFF. The CDR3 DNA reads TGTGCCAGCAGCCCACGACTAGCGGGAGGGGGCATAACCTACAATGAGCAGTTCTTC.

The rearrangement joins TRBV7-2 to TRBJ2-1, with 14 nucleotides matching TRBD2. V shed 1 base and J 1 base; nucleotides not matched to a gene: 0. The V gene's germline CDR1 is SGHTA and CDR2 FQGNSA. This CDR3 spans 17 amino acids. Written as DNA, the CDR3 is TGTGCCAGCAGCTTAGGGACTAGCGGGAGGTCCTACAATGAGCAGTTCTTC. Amino acid sequence: CASSLGTSGRSYNEQFF.

This rearrangement joins TRBV27 to TRBJ2-7; a weak D match, TRBD1 (5 bases). This CDR3 comprises 14 residues. V was pared by 4 bases and J by 6 bases, with 16 bases between. Germline-derived CDR1 and CDR2 are MNHEY and SMNVEV (reference sequence). The CDR3 spells CASSSRGAPFEQYF. CDR3 DNA sequence: TGTGCCAGCAGTTCTCGTGGGGCCCCGTTCGAGCAGTACTTC.

The chain couples TRBV28 to TRBJ1-2; TRBD1 matches 8 bases. There are 16 residues in the CDR3. The germline V gene has CDR1 MDHEN and CDR2 SYDVKM. V lost 5 bases to trimming and J lost 3 bases; unmatched junction nucleotides: 11. Here the CDR3 DNA reads TGTGCCAGCAGTCACAGAAAGACAGGGGAGGACTATGGCTACACCTTC. Translated: CASSHRKTGEDYGYTF.

J is TRBJ2-3 and V is TRBV28, with 7 bases aligning to TRBD1. Germline loops: CDR1 MDHEN, CDR2 SYDVKM. After removal of 8 bases from V and 3 bases from J, the junction contained 14 bases not matched to a gene. This CDR3 region has 16 residues. The CDR3 nucleotides are TGTGCCAGCGGCCCCCACAGGGGAAGGGGGACAGATACGCAGTATTTT. Translation: CASGPHRGRGTDTQYF.

The sample holds one count of this clone. The rearrangement links TRBV7-2 to TRBJ2-1, with 9 bases fitting TRBD2. Germline V gene data show CDR1 as SGHTA and CDR2 as FQGNSA. V shed 3 bases and J 8 bases; nucleotides not matched to a gene: 5. The CDR3 runs to 14 residues. In nucleotides, the CDR3 is TGTGCCAGCAGCTTCGGCGGGAGGGCCGATGAGCAGTTCTTC. Amino acids: CASSFGGRADEQFF.

The V and J genes are TRBV30 and TRBJ1-5; D remains ambiguous. Trimming shortened V by 0 bases and J by 6 bases, and 9 bases separated the two germline ends. This CDR3 contains 13 residues. The V gene's germline CDR1 is GTSNPN and CDR2 SVGIG (reference sequence). The CDR3 DNA is TGTGCCTGGAGTGTAGCCGATCTTCAGCCCCAGCATTTT. This translates into CAWSVADLQPQHF.

This chain links TRBV4-3 with TRBJ2-7; 7 bases are a match to TRBD1. The CDR3 is 14 amino acids. Germline assignment: CDR1 LGHNA and CDR2 YSLEER. With V trimmed by 4 bases and J by 4 bases, 7 bases remained unmatched. Written as DNA, the CDR3 is TGCGCCAGCAGCCCGGACAGGAGACTTTACGAGCAGTACTTC. Translating gives CASSPDRRLYEQYF.

About this clone: Other DNA variants within this sample encode the same CDR3. The rearrangement joins TRBV9 to TRBJ2-1; 12 nucleotides line up with TRBD2. V was clipped by 3 bases and J by 0 bases; unmatched bases: 22. Looked up from germline, CDR1 is SGDLS and CDR2 is YYNGEE. CDR3 size: 23 residues. This CDR3 is CASSARRRGATSGGPSSYNEQFF. The DNA for the CDR3 is TGTGCCAGCAGCGCGCGCAGGCGGGGGGCGACTAGCGGGGGACCAAGCTCCTACAATGAGCAGTTCTTC.

The CDR3 DNA is TGCGCCAGCAGCCAGACAGGGGTTTCACCCCTCCACTTT. Translating gives CASSQTGVSPLHF. The chain uses TRBV4-1 and TRBJ1-6; 8 nucleotides align to TRBD1. Germline V gene data show CDR1 as MGHRA and CDR2 as YSYEKL. The CDR3 is made up of 13 amino acids. The trim removed 3 bases at V and 9 bases at J, leaving 1 base unmatched.